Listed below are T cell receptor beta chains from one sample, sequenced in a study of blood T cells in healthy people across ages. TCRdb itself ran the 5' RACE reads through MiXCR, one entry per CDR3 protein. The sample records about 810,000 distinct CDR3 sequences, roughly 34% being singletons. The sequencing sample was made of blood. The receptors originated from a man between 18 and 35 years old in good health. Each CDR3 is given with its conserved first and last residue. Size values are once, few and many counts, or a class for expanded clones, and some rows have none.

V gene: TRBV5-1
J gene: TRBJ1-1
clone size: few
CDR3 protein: CASSLGGGDGERTEAFF

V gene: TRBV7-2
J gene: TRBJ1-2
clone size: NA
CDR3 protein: CASSLQTLSKQGYTF

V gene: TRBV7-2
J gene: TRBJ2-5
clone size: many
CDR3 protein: CASSLGEKETQYF

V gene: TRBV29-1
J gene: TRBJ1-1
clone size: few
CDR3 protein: CSATDRKNTEAFF

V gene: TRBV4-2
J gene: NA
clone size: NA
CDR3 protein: CASSQAWAPYNEQYF

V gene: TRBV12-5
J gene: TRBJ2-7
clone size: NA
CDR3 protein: CASGYDGNYEQYF

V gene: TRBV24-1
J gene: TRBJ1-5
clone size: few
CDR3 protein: CATSDGDREKRDQPQHF

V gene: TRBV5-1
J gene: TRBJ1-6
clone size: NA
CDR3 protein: CASSTENSPLHF

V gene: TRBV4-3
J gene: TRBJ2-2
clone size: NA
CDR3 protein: CASSQDRVAGENTGELFF

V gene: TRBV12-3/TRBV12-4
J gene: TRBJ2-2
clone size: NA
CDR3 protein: CASSATGGGELFF

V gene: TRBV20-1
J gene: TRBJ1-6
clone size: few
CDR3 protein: CSARDQGGMGSPLHF

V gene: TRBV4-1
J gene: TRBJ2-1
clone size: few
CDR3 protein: CASSQVALYNEQFF

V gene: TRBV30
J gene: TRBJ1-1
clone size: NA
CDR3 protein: CAWSDSVNTEAFF

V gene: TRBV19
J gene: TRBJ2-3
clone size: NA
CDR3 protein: CTDRDTDTQYF

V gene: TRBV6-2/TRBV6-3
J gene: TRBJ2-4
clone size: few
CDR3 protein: CASSYLGAAKNIQYF

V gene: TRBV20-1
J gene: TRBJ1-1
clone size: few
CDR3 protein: CSANPVELRWTEAFF

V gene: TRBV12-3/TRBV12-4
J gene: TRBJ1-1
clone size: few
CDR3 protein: CASRPRRGRLYTEAFF

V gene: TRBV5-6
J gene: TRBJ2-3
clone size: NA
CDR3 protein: CASQSWDTQYF

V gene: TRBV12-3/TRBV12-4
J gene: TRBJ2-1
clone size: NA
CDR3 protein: CASSPVGPEQFF

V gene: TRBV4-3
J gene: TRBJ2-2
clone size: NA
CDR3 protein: CASRIWARGISAGELFF

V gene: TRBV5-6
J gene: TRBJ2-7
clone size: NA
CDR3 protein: CASSLPGLSSSYEQYF

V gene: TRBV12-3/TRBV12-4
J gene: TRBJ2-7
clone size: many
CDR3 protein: CASSHKTGSYEQYF

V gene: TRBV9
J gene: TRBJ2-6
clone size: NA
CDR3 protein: CASSLWVAAGANVLTF

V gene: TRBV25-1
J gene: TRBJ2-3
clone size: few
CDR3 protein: CASSAPRGTDTQYF

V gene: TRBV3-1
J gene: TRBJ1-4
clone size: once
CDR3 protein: CASSQRVRYSTNEKLFF

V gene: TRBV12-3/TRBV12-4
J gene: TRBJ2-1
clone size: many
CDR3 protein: CASSTTRDEQFF

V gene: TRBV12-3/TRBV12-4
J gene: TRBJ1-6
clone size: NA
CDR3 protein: CASSSRTGHSPLHF

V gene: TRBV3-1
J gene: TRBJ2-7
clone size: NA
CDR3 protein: CASSLKGAGVRSYEQYF

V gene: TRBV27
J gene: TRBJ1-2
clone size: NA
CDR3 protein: CASSSGTGSSYGYTF

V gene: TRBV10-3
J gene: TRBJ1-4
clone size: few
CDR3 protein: CAISEVKGNEKLFF

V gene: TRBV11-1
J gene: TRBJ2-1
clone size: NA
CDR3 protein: CASSLSSRGNNEQFF